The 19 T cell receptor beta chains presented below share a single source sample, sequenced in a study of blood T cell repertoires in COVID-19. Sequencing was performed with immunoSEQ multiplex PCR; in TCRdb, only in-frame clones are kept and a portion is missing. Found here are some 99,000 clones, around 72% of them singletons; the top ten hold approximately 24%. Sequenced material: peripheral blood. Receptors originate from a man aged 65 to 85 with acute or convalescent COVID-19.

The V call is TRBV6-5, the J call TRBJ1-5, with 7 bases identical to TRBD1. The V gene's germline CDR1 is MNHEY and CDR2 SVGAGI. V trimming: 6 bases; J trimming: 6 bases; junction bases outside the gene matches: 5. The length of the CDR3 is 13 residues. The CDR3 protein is CASSYDRAQPQHF. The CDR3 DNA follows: TGTGCCAGCAGCTACGACAGGGCTCAGCCCCAGCATTTT.

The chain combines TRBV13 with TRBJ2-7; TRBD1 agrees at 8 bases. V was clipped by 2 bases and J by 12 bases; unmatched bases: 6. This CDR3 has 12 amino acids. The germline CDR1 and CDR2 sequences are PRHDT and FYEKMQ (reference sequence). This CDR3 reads CASSLIQGVMYF. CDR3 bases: TGTGCCAGCAGCTTAATACAGGGGGTTATGTACTTC.

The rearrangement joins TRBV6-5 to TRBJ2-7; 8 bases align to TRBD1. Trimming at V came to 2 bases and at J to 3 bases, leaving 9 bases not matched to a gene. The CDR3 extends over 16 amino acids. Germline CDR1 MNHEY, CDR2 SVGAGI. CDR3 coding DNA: TGTGCCAGCAGTTACCTCCGGACAGGGAAAAACTACGAGCAGTACTTC. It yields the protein CASSYLRTGKNYEQYF.

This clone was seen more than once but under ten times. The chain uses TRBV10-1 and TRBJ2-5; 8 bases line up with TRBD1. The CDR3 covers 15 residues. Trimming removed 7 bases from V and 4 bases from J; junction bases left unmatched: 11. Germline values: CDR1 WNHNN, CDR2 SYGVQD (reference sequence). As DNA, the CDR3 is TGCGCCAGCATGACGGACAGGGCCCAGAGAGAGACCCAGTACTTC. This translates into CASMTDRAQRETQYF.

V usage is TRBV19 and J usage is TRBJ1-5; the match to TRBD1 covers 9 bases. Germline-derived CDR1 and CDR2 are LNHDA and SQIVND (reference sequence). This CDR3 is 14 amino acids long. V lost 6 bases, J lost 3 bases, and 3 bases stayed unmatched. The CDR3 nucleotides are TGTGCCAGTAGGGACAGGGGCCTCAATCAGCCCCAGCATTTT. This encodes CASRDRGLNQPQHF.

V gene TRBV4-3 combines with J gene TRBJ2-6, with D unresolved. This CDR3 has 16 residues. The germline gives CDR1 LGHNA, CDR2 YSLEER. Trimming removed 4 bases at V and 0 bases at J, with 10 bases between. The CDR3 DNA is TGCGCCAGCAGCCCCAGTGTCACCTCTGGGGCCAACGTCCTGACTTTC. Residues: CASSPSVTSGANVLTF.

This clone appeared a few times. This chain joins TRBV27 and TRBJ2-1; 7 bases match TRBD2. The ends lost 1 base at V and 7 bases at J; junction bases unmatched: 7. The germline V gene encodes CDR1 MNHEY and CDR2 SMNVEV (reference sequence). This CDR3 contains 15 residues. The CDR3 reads CASSLLLAGGNEQFF. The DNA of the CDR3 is TGTGCCAGCAGTTTATTACTAGCCGGGGGGAATGAGCAGTTCTTC.

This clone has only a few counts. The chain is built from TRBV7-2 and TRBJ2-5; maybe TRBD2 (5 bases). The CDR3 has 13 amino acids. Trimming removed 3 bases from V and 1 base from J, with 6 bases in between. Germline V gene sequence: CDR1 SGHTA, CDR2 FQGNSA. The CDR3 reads CASSFSGQETQYF. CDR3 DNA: TGTGCCAGCAGCTTCAGCGGCCAAGAGACCCAGTACTTC.

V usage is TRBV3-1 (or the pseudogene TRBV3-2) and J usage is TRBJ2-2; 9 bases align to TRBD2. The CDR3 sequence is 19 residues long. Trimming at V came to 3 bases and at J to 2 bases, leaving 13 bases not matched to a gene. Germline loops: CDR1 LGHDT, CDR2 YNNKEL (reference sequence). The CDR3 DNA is TGTGCCAGCAGCCACCTCCCGCCGACTAGCGGCCGCAACACCGGGGAGCTGTTTTTT. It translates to CASSHLPPTSGRNTGELFF.

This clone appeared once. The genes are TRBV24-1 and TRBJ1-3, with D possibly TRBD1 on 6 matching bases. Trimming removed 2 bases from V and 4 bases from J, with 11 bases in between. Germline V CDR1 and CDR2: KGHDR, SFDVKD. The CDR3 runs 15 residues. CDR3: CATSDSSGVGNTIYF. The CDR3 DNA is TGTGCCACCAGTGATTCATCAGGGGTGGGAAACACCATATATTTT.

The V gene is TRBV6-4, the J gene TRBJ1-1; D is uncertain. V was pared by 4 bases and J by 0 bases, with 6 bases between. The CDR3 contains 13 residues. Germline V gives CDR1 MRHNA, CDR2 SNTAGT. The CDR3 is CASSGSMNTEAFF. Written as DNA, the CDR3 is TGTGCCAGCAGTGGTTCCATGAACACTGAAGCTTTCTTT.

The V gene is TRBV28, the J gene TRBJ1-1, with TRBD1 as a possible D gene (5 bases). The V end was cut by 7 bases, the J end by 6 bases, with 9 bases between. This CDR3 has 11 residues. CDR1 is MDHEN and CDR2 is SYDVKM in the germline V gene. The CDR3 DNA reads TGTGCCAGCACCTTCAGGGCTGAAGCTTTCTTT. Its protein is CASTFRAEAFF.

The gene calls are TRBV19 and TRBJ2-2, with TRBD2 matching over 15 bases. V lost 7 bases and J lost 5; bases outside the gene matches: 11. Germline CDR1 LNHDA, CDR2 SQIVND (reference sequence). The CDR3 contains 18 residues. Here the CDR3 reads CASTPGLAGGPGTGELFF. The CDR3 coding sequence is TGTGCCAGTACCCCTGGACTAGCGGGAGGGCCGGGGACCGGGGAGCTGTTTTTT.

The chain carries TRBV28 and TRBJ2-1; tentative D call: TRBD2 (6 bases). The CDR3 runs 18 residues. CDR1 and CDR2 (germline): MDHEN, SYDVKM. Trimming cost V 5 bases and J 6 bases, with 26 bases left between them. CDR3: CASSLRLTSGPEVNEQFF. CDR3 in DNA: TGTGCCAGCAGTCTACGACTAACGAGCGGGCCCGAGGTCAATGAGCAGTTCTTC.

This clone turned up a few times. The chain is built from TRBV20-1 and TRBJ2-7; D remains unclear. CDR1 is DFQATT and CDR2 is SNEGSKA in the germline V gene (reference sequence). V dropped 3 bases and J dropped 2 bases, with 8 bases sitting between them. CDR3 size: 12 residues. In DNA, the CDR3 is TGCAGTGCTAGTAGACTTACCTACGAGCAGTACTTC. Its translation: CSASRLTYEQYF.

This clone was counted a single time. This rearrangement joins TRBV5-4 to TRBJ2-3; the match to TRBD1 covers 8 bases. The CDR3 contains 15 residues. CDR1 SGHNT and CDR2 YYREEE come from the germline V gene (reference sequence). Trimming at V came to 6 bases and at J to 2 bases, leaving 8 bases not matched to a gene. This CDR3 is CASKPTGQDTDTQYF. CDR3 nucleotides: TGTGCCAGCAAACCTACGGGACAGGACACAGATACGCAGTATTTT. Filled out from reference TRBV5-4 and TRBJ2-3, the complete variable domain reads ETGVTQSPTHLIKTRGQQVTLRCSSQSGHNTVSWYQQALGQGPQFIFQYYREEENGRGNFPPRFSGLQFPNYSSELNVNALELDDSALYLCASKPTGQDTDTQYFGPGTRLTVL.

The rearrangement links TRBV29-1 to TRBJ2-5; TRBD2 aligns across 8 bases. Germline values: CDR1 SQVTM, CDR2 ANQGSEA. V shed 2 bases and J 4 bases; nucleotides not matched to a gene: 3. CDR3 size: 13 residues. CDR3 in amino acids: CSVERLAGETQYF. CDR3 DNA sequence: TGCAGCGTTGAAAGGCTAGCGGGAGAGACCCAGTACTTC.

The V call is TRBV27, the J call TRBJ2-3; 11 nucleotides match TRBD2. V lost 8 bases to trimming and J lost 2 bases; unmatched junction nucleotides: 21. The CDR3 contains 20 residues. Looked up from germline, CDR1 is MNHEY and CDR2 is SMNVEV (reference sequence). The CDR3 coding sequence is TGTGCCAGCGACTTTATCCCGGGCCTAGCGGGAGGCCCATACACAGATACGCAGTATTTT. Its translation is CASDFIPGLAGGPYTDTQYF.

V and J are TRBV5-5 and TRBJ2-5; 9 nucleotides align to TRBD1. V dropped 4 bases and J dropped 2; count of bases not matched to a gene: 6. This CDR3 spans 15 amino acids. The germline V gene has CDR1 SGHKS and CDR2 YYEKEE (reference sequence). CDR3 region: CASSTRDRAQETQYF. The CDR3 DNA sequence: TGTGCCAGCAGCACCCGGGACAGGGCTCAAGAGACCCAGTACTTC.